A selection of T cell receptor beta chains follows, all from one sample in a study of cytomegalovirus exposure and HLA in healthy donors. Clones were read by immunoSEQ multiplex PCR, and TCRdb kept only the in-frame ones, dropping some. The data hold over 150,000 clones, with more than 75% observed a single time. The specimen was PBMCs. These receptors all come from a girl aged 2-10 years in good health and CMV-seropositive. The CDR3 runs from the conserved cysteine through the conserved F or W. Each record gives: D gene, J gene, V gene, clone size, CDR3 DNA, CDR3 protein. A D gene is named only where the DNA matches it firmly. Expanded clones are given a class, and other clones once, few, many or no size at all.

TRBD2 TRBJ2-3 TRBV7-3 . TGTGCCAGCAGCCGCGCTGGGAGGGGCACAGATACGCAGTATTTT CASSRAGRGTDTQYF
. TRBJ2-3 TRBV25-1 . TGTGCCAGCAGTGAATATGCGGGTTACACAGATACGCAGTATTTT CASSEYAGYTDTQYF
TRBD2 TRBJ2-2 TRBV7-3 few TGTGCCAGCAGCTCGACTAGCCGGAACACCGGGGAGCTGTTTTTT CASSSTSRNTGELFF
. TRBJ2-5 TRBV6-1 . TGTGCCAGCAGTCCAATGGAGACCCAGTACTTC CASSPMETQYF
. TRBJ2-7 TRBV20-1 . TGCAGTGCTTCTCGCTCCTACGAGCAGTACTTC CSASRSYEQYF
. TRBJ2-2 TRBV5-1 . TGCGCCAGCAGCTACGTGGCGGGGAACACCGGGGAGCTGTTTTTT CASSYVAGNTGELFF
. TRBJ2-1 TRBV20-1 . TGCAGTGCTTCTCACAATGAGCAGTTCTTC CSASHNEQFF
. TRBJ1-4 TRBV27 . TGTGCCAGCAGTTTGGATGCGGGATCCCGTAATGAAAAACTGTTTTTT CASSLDAGSRNEKLFF
TRBD1 TRBJ1-5 TRBV6-1 few TGTGCCAGCATTTATTACAGGGGTAGCAATCAGCCCCAGCATTTT CASIYYRGSNQPQHF
TRBD1 TRBJ2-7 TRBV6-1 . TGTGCCAGCAGTGATTGGGGACAGGGTCCCTACGAGCAGTACTTC CASSDWGQGPYEQYF
. TRBJ2-7 TRBV9 . TGTGCCAGCAGCGTTCCTAACGAGCAGTACTTC CASSVPNEQYF
TRBD1 TRBJ2-7 TRBV6-5 . TGTGCCAGCAGTTACAAGACAGGGTACGAGCAGTACTTC CASSYKTGYEQYF
. TRBJ1-3 TRBV25-1 . TGTGCCAGCAGTCAGGGAGGCAGAAACACCATATATTTT CASSQGGRNTIYF
. TRBJ2-1 TRBV6-5 . TGTGCCAGCAAAAAGGAGGCTAGCGCCAATGAGCAGTTCTTC CASKKEASANEQFF
. TRBJ1-1 TRBV7-9 . TGTTCCAGCACCCAGGGGAATGAAGCTTTCTTT CSSTQGNEAFF
. TRBJ2-1 TRBV2 . TGTGCCAGCAGTGAAGAGCTCCCAAATGAGCAGTTCTTC CASSEELPNEQFF
. TRBJ1-1 TRBV11-2 . TGTGCCAGTACTAAAGCAGGGGCAGGGGCCGCTGAAGCTTTCTTT CASTKAGAGAAEAFF
TRBD2 TRBJ2-5 TRBV5-1 . TGCGCCAGCAGCTTCCTTAGCGGGGCACAAGAGACCCAGTACTTC CASSFLSGAQETQYF
. TRBJ1-6 TRBV6-4 few TGTGCCAGCAGTGTGGAGACAGAGAATTCACCCCTCCACTTT CASSVETENSPLHF
TRBD2 TRBJ2-1 TRBV6-4 . TGTGCCAGCAGCCTAGCGGGAGAAGCTAATGAGCAGTTCTTC CASSLAGEANEQFF
. TRBJ2-1 TRBV30 . TGTGCCTGGAGTTGGACACAAGACAATGAGCAGTTCTTC CAWSWTQDNEQFF
TRBD2 TRBJ2-3 TRBV6-6 . TGTGCCAGCAACTTCTTAGCGGGAGGGGGGGATACGCAGTATTTT CASNFLAGGGDTQYF
TRBD2 TRBJ2-5 TRBV19 . TGTGCCAGTAGTCTGAGTACTAGCGGGATGGTAGAGACCCAGTACTTC CASSLSTSGMVETQYF
. TRBJ1-1 TRBV6-5 . TGTGCCACCTTCCGGACATCGAACACTGAAGCTTTCTTT CATFRTSNTEAFF
TRBD1 TRBJ1-3 TRBV30 . TGTGCCTGGAGTTTCACAGGGGAGGCTGGAAACACCATATATTTT CAWSFTGEAGNTIYF
. TRBJ1-2 TRBV5-8 . TGTGCCAGCAGCTTGGCGGCCGGGTATGGCTACACCTTC CASSLAAGYGYTF
. TRBJ2-1 TRBV15 . TGTGCCACCGCCATGGGGGAGGCCATTAGCTCCTACAATGAGCAGTTCTTC CATAMGEAISSYNEQFF
. TRBJ1-1 TRBV7-8 . TGTGCCAGCAGCCGGGGGATCGCTGAAGCTTTCTTT CASSRGIAEAFF
. TRBJ2-5 TRBV30 . TGTGCCTGGAGTGGCCAGGCACAAGAGACCCAGTACTTC CAWSGQAQETQYF
. TRBJ2-1 TRBV5-1 . TGCGCCAGCAGCCCCTCAAGGGGCTCCTACAATGAGCAGTTCTTC CASSPSRGSYNEQFF
. TRBJ1-5 TRBV6-1 . TGTGCCAGCAGTGAAGCAGGAGGTAATCAGCCCCAGCATTTT CASSEAGGNQPQHF
TRBD1 TRBJ1-2 TRBV19 . TGTGCCAGCGGGGACAGGTCCGGCTATGGCTACACCTTC CASGDRSGYGYTF
TRBD2 TRBJ2-3 TRBV4-2 few TGTGCCAGCAGCCAAGATGGGGCGGGAGGGCCAGATACGCAGTATTTT CASSQDGAGGPDTQYF
TRBD1 TRBJ1-5 TRBV10-2 . TGCGCCAGCAACGGACAGGGAGGTCAGCCCCAGCATTTT CASNGQGGQPQHF
TRBD2 TRBJ2-5 TRBV2 . TGTGCCAGCAGAAAGAGAGGAGTAGCGGGGAACCAAGAGACCCAGTACTTC CASRKRGVAGNQETQYF
. TRBJ1-1 TRBV5-1 . TGCGCCAGCAGCGAGGGGGACATGAACACTGAAGCTTTCTTT CASSEGDMNTEAFF
. TRBJ1-5 TRBV28 . TGTGCCAGCAGTTTCAGGGGAGGCAATCAGCCCCAGCATTTT CASSFRGGNQPQHF
. TRBJ2-6 TRBV28 few TGTGCCAGCAGTTTAGGCGGGACAGATGTCTCTGGGGCCAACGTCCTGACTTTC CASSLGGTDVSGANVLTF
TRBD1 TRBJ1-5 TRBV27 once TGTGCCAGCAGTCCTCGGACAGGGGGGGATCAGCCCCAGCATTTT CASSPRTGGDQPQHF
. TRBJ2-1 TRBV7-9 once TGTGCCAGCAGCTTAGCATTTCCGCCGGGCAATGAGCAGTTCTTC CASSLAFPPGNEQFF
. TRBJ2-3 TRBV5-1 . TGCGCCAGCAGCCCAAAGACAAGCACAGATACGCAGTATTTT CASSPKTSTDTQYF
. TRBJ1-2 TRBV19 . TGTGCCAGTAGTATGGCACGGACATATGGCTACACCTTC CASSMARTYGYTF
. TRBJ1-1 TRBV29-1 . TGCAGCGTCGGGTTGCGGTCTGAAGCTTTCTTT CSVGLRSEAFF
. TRBJ1-2 TRBV29-1 . TGCAGCGTTGGGGAGGCTAACTATGGCTACACCTTC CSVGEANYGYTF
TRBD1 TRBJ2-2 TRBV9 . TGTGCCAGCAGCCCCACAGGGGCGAGCACCGGGGAGCTGTTTTTT CASSPTGASTGELFF
TRBD2 TRBJ2-7 TRBV2 . TGTGCCAGCAGGGGAAGACTAGCGAAGTCCTACGAGCAGTACTTC CASRGRLAKSYEQYF
. TRBJ2-5 TRBV11-2 . TGTGCCAGCAGCTTAGATCTAGAGACCCAGTACTTC CASSLDLETQYF
TRBD1 TRBJ2-6 TRBV27 . TGTGCCAGCAGCCGACGACAGGGATACTCTGGGGCCAACGTCCTGACTTTC CASSRRQGYSGANVLTF
. TRBJ2-5 TRBV28 once TGTGCCAGCCAAAGGGGTCGGGAGACCCAGTACTTC CASQRGRETQYF
TRBD1 TRBJ1-2 TRBV30 . TGTGCCTGGAACCGGGACAGGGGTTTGTATGGCTATGGCTACACCTTC CAWNRDRGLYGYGYTF
. TRBJ2-3 TRBV11-2 . TGTGCCAGCAGCTTAGAGCTTTCCGGGGCAGATACGCAGTATTTT CASSLELSGADTQYF
. TRBJ2-5 TRBV7-8 . TGTGCCAGCAGCTCTACGCCCCAAGAGACCCAGTACTTC CASSSTPQETQYF
TRBD1 TRBJ1-2 TRBV10-2 . TGCGCCAGCAGTGAGTCAGGGACAGCTTTTAACTATGGCTACACCTTC CASSESGTAFNYGYTF
TRBD1 TRBJ2-7 TRBV12-5 . TGTGCTAGTGCCAAGACAGGGCTCTCCTACGAGCAGTACTTC CASAKTGLSYEQYF
. TRBJ2-1 TRBV5-1 . TGCGCCAGCAGCTTGGTAACAGGGCCCTACAATGAGCAGTTCTTC CASSLVTGPYNEQFF
. TRBJ2-1 TRBV29-1 . TGCAGCGTTGAAGGATTCCAGGGGCGCTACAATGAGCAGTTCTTC CSVEGFQGRYNEQFF
. TRBJ1-1 TRBV7-9 few TGTGCCAGCAGCTCACTCTCCACTGAAGCTTTCTTT CASSSLSTEAFF
. TRBJ1-5 TRBV4-2 . TGTGCCAGCAGCCTACAGTCGGGCAATCAGCCCCAGCATTTT CASSLQSGNQPQHF
TRBD2 TRBJ2-1 TRBV13 few TGTGCCAGCAGCTTTCCCAGCGGGGGCTCCTACAATGAGCAGTTCTTC CASSFPSGGSYNEQFF
. TRBJ2-5 TRBV28 . TGTGCCAGCAGTTTATGGGACAGCGACAAAAAAGAGACCCAGTACTTC CASSLWDSDKKETQYF